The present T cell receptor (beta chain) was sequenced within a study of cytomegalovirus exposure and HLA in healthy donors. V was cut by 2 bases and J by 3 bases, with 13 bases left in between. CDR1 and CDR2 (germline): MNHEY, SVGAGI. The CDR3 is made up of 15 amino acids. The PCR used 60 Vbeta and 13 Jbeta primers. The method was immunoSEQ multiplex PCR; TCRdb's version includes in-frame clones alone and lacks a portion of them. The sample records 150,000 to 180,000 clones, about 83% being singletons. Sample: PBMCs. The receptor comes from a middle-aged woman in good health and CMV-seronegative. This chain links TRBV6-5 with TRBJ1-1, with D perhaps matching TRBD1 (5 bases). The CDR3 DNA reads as TGTGCCAGCAGTTACGACCTAACGGGGGACACTGAAGCTTTCTTT. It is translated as CASSYDLTGDTEAFF.